This TCR beta chain was captured by sequencing in a study of blood T cell repertoires in COVID-19. At the level of the study: Researchers got acute and convalescent COVID-19 samples from the United States, Italy and Spain. PBMCs, B-cell-depleted T cells, or T cells provided the cDNA or gDNA that made up the material.

Germline CDR1 reads LGHNT; CDR2 reads FRNRAP. V gave up 5 bases and J gave up 4 bases; unmatched junction bases: 5. This CDR3 is built from 14 residues. Profiled with immunoSEQ multiplex PCR; TCRdb holds only in-frame clones, not every one. This sample carries 190,000 or so clones, 82% of them seen once, and the ten largest clones take about 12%. This sequence originates from a man in his forties who had recovered from COVID-19. The chain uses TRBV12-5 and TRBJ2-1; TRBD2 aligns across 7 bases. Material for sequencing was PBMCs or T cells enriched from blood (not recorded which). The CDR3 here is CASGQKREYNEQFF. CDR3 in DNA: TGTGCTAGTGGTCAAAAGCGGGAATACAATGAGCAGTTCTTC.